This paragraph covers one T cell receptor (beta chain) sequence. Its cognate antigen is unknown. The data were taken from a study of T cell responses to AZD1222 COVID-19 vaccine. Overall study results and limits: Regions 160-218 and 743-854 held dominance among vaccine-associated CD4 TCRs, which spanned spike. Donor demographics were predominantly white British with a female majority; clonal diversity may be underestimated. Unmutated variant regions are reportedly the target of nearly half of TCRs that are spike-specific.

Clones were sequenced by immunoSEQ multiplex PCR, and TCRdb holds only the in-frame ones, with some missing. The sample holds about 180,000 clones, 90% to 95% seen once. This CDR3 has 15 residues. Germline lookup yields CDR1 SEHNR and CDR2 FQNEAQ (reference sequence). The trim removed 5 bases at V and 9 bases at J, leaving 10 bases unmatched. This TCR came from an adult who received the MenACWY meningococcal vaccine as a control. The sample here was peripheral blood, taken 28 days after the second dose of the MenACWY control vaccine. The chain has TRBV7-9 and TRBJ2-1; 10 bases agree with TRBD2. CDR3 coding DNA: TGTGCCAGCAGCCCCGGACTAGCGGAGGTTGGTGAGCAGTTCTTC. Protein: CASSPGLAEVGEQFF.